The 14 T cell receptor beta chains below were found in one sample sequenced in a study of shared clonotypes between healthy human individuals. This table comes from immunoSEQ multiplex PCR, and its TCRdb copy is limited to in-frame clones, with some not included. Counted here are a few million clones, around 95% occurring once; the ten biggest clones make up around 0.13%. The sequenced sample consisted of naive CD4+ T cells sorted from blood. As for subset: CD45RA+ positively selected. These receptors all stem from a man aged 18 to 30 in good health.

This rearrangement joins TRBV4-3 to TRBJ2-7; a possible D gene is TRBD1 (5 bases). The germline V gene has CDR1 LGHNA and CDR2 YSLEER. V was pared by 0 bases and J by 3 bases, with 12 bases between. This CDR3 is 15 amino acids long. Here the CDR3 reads CASSQDWNGHYEQYF. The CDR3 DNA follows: TGCGCCAGCAGCCAAGATTGGAACGGACACTACGAGCAGTACTTC.

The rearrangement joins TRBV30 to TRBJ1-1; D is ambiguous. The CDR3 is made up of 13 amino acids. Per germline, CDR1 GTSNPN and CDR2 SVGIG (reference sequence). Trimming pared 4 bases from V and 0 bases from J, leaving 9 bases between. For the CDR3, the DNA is TGTGCCTGGAAGGTTGGACTGAACACTGAAGCTTTCTTT. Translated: CAWKVGLNTEAFF. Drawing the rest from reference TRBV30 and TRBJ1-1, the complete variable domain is SQTIHQWPATLVQPVGSPLSLECTVEGTSNPNLYWYRQAAGRGLQLLFYSVGIGQISSEVPQNLSASRPQDRQFILSSKKLLLSDSGFYLCAWKVGLNTEAFFGQGTRLTVV.

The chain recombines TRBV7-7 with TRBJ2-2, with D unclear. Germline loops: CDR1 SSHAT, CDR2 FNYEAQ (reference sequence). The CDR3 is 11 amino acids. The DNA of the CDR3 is TGTGCTATCGAGGCGACCGGGGAGCTGTTTTTT. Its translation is CAIEATGELFF.

In nucleotides, the CDR3 is TGTGCCAGCAGTGAACAGGAGTTCACAGATACGCAGTATTTT. Amino acid sequence: CASSEQEFTDTQYF. The chain links TRBV25-1 to TRBJ2-3; D ambiguous. The germline V gene has CDR1 MGHDK and CDR2 SYGVNS. This CDR3 has 14 residues. The V end was cut by 2 bases, the J end by 2 bases, with 8 bases between.

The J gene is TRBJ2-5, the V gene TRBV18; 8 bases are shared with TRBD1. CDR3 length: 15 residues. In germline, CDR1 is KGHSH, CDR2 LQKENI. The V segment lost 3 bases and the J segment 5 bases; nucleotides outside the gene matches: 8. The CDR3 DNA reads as TGTGCCAGCTCACCGGTCCAGGGGGCAGGGGAGACCCAGTACTTC. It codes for CASSPVQGAGETQYF. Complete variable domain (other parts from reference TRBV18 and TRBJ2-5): NAGVMQNPRHLVRRRGQEARLRCSPMKGHSHVYWYRQLPEEGLKFMVYLQKENIIDESGMPKERFSAEFPKEGPSILRIQQVVRGDSAAYFCASSPVQGAGETQYFGPGTRLLVL.

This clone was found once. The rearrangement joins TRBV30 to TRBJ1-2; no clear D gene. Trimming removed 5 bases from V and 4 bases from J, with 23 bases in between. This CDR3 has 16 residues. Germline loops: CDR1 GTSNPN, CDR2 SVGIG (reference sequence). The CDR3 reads CAWAKNGWSTLYGYTF. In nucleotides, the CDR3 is TGTGCCTGGGCCAAGAATGGATGGTCGACTCTCTATGGCTACACCTTC.

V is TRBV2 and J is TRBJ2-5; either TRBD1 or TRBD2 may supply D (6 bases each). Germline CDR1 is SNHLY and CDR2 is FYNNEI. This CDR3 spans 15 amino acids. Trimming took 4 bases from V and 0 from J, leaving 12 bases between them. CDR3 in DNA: TGTGCCAGCAGTGCCCTAGGGGGGAACCAAGAGACCCAGTACTTC. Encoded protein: CASSALGGNQETQYF.

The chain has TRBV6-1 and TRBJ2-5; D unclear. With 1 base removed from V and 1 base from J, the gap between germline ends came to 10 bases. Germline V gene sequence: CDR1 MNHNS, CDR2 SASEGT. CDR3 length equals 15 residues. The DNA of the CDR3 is TGTGCCAGCAGTGAAGGGGGTTGGTTCCAAGAGACCCAGTACTTC. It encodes CASSEGGWFQETQYF.

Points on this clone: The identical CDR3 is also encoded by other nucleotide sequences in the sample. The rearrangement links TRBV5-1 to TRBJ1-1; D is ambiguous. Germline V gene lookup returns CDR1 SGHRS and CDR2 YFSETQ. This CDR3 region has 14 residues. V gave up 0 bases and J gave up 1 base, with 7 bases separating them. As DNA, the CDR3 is TGCGCCAGCAGCTTGGTTGGGAAGAACACTGAAGCTTTCTTT. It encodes CASSLVGKNTEAFF.

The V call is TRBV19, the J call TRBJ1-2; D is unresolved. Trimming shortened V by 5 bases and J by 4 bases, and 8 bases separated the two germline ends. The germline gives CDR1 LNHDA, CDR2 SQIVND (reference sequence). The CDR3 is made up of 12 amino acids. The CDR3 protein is CASSADIYGYTF. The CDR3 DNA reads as TGTGCCAGTAGTGCAGATATCTATGGCTACACCTTC. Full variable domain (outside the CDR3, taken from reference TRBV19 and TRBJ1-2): DGGITQSPKYLFRKEGQNVTLSCEQNLNHDAMYWYRQDPGQGLRLIYYSQIVNDFQKGDIAEGYSVSREKKESFPLTVTSAQKNPTAFYLCASSADIYGYTFGSGTRLTVV.

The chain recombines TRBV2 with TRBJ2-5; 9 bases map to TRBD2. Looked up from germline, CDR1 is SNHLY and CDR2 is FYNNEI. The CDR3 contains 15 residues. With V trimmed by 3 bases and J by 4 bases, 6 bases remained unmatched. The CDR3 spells CASSDIGSGGETQYF. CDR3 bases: TGTGCCAGCAGTGACATAGGTAGCGGGGGAGAGACCCAGTACTTC.

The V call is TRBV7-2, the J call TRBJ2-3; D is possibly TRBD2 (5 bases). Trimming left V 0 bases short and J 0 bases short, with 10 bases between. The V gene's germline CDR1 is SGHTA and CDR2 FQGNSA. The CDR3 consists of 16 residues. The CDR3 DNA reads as TGTGCCAGCAGCTTAGCGCCGGGGAAAAGCACAGATACGCAGTATTTT. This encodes CASSLAPGKSTDTQYF.

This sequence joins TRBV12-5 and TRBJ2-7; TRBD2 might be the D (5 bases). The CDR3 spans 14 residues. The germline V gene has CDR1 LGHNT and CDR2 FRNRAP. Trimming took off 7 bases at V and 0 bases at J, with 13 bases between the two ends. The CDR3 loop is CASVKSGSSYEQYF. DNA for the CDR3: TGTGCTAGTGTTAAAAGTGGGAGCTCCTACGAGCAGTACTTC.

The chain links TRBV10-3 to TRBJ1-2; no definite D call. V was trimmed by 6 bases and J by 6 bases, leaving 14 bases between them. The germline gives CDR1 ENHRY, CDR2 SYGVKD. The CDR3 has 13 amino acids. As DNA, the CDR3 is TGTGCCATCAGCCCTGACAAGTTTAATGGCTACACCTTC. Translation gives CAISPDKFNGYTF.